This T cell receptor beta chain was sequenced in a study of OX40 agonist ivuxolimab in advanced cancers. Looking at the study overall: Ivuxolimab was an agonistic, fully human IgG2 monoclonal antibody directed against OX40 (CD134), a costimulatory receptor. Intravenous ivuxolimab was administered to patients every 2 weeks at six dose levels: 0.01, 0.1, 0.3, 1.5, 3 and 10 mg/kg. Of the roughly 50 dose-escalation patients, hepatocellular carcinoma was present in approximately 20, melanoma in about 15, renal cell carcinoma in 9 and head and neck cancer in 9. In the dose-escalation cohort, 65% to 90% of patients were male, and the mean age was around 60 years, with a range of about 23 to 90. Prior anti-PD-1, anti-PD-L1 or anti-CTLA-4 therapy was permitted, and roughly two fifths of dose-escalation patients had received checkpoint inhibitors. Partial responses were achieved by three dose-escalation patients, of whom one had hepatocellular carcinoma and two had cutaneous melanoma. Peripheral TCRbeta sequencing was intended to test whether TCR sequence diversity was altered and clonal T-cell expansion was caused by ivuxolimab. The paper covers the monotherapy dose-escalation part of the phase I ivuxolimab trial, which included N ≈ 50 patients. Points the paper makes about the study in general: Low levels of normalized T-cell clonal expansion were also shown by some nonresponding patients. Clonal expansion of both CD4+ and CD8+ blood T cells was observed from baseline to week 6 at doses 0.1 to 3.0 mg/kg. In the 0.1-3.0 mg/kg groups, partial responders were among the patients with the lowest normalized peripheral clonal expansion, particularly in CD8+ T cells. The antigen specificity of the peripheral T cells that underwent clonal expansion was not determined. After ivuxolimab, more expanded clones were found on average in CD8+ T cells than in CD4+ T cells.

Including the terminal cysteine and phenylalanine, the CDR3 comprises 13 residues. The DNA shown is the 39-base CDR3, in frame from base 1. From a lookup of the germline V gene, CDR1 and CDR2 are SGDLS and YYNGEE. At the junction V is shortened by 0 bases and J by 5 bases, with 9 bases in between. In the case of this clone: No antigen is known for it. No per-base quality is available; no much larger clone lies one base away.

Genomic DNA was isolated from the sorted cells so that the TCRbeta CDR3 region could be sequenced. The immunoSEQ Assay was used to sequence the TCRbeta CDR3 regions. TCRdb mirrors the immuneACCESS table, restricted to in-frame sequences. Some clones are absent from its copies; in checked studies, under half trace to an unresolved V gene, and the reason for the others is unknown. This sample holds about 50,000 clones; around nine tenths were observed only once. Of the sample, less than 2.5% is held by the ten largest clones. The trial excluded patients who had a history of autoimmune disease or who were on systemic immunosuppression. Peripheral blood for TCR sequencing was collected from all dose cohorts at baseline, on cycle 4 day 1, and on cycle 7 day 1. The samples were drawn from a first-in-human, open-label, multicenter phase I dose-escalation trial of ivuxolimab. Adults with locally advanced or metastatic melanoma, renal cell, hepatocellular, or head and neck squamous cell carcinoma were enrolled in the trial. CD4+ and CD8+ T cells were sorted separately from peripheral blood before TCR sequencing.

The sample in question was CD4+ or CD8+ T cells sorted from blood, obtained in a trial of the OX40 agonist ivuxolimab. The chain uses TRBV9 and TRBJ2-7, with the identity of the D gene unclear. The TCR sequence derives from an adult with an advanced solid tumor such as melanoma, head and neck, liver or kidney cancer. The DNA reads TGTGCCAGCAGCGTAGGGTCGACCCACGAGCAGTACTTC. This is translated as CASSVGSTHEQYF.